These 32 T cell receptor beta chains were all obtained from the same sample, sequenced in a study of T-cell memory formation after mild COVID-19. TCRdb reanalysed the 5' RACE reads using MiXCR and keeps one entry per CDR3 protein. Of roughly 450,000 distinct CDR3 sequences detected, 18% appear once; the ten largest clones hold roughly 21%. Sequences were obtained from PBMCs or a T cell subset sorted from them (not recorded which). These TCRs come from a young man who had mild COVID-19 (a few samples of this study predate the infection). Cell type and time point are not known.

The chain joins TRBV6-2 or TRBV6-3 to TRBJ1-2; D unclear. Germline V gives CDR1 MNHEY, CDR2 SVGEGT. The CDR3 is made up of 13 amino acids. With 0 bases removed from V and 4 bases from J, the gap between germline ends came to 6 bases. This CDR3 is CASSYSLSYGYTF. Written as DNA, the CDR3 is TGTGCCAGCAGTTACTCGTTATCCTATGGCTACACCTTC.

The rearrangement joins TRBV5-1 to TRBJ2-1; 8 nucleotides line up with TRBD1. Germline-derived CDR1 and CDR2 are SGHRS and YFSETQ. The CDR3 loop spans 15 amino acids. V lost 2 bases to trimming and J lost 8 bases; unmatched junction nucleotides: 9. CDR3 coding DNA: TGCGCCAGCAGCTTCCTGGACAGGGTCCAGTATGAGCAGTTCTTC. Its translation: CASSFLDRVQYEQFF.

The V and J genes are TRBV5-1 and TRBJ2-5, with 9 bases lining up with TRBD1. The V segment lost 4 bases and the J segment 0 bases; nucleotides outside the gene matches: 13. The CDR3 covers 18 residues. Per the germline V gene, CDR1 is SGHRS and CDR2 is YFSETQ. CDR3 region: CASSGGLTGTGYQETQYF. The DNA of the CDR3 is TGCGCCAGCAGCGGGGGGCTAACCGGGACAGGGTACCAAGAGACCCAGTACTTC.

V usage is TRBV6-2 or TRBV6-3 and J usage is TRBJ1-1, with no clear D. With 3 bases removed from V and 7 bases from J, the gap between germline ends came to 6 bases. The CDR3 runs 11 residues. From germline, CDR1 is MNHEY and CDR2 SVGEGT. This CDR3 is CASSYSFEAFF. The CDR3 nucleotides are TGTGCCAGCAGTTATAGCTTTGAAGCTTTCTTT.

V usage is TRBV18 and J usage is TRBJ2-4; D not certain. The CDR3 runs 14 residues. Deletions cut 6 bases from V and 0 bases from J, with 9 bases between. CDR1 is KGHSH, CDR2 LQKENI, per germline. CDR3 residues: CASSRDPAKNIQYF. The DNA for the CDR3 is TGTGCCAGCTCCCGCGATCCAGCCAAAAACATTCAGTACTTC.

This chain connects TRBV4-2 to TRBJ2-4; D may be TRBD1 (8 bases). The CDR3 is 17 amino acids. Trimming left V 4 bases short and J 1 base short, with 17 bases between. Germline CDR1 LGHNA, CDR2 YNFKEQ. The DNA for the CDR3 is TGTGCCAGCAGCCTTTGGACAGGGAGGGAGGCCAAAAACATTCAGTACTTC. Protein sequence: CASSLWTGREAKNIQYF.

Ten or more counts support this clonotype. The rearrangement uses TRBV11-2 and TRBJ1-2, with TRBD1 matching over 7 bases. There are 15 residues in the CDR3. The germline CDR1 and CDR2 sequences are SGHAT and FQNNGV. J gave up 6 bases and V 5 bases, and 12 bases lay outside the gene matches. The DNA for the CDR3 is TGTGCCAGCAGCCCCCTAGACAGGGCGGGGGATGGCTACACCTTC. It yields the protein CASSPLDRAGDGYTF.

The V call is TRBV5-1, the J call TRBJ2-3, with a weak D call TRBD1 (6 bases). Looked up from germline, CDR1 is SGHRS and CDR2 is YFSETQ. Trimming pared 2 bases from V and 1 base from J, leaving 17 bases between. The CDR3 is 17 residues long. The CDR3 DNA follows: TGCGCCAGCAGCTTACCCACAGGGAGCTTCGGCACAGATACGCAGTATTTT. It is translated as CASSLPTGSFGTDTQYF.

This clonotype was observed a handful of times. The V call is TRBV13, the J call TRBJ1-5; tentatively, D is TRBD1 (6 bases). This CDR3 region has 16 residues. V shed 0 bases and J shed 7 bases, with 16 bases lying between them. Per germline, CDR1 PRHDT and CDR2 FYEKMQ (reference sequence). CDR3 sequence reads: CASSLGPGTRAQPQHF. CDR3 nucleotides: TGTGCCAGCAGCTTAGGCCCAGGGACAAGGGCACAGCCCCAGCATTTT.

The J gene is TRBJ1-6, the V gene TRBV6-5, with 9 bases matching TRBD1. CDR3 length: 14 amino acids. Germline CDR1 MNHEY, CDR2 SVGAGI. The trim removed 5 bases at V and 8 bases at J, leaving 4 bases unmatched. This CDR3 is CASSGGQGHSPLHF. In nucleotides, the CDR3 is TGTGCCAGCAGTGGGGGACAGGGTCATTCACCCCTCCACTTT.

The CDR3 DNA reads as TGTGCCAGCGCCCGGGGGGCGGACAGAGATACGCAGTATTTT. Its protein is CASARGADRDTQYF. The chain carries TRBV12-3 or TRBV12-4 and TRBJ2-3, with D possibly matching TRBD2 (7 bases). The CDR3 has 14 amino acids. The V end lost 8 bases, the J end lost 5 bases, and 17 bases lay between the germline ends.

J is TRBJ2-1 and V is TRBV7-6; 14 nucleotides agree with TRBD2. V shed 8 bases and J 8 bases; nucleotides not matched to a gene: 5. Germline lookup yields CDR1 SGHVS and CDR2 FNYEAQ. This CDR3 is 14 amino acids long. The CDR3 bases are TGTGCCAGCCAAGGGACTAGCGGGGGCGATGAGCAGTTCTTC. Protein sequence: CASQGTSGGDEQFF.

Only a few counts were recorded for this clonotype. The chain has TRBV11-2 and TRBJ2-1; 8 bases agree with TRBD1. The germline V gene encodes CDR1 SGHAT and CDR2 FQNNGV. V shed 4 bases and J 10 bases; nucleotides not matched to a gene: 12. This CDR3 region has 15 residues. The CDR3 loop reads CASSSQGAPPGEQFF. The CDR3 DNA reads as TGTGCCAGCAGCTCGCAGGGGGCCCCCCCGGGGGAGCAGTTCTTC.

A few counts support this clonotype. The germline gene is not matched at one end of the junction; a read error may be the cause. This chain's CDR3 is CAGRQMNTEAFF. Here the CDR3 DNA reads TGTGCCGGCAGACAGATGAACACTGAAGCTTTCTTT. The genes are TRBV7-2 and TRBJ1-1; maybe TRBD1 (5 bases). Germline V lookup: CDR1 SGHTA, CDR2 FQGNSA. This CDR3 is built from 12 residues. The full variable domain, in which reference TRBV7-2 and TRBJ1-1 provide the parts outside the CDR3, is GAGVSQSPSNKVTEKGKDVELRCDPISGHTALYWYRQSLGQGLEFLIYFQGNSAPDKSGLPSDRFSAERTGGSVSTLTIQRTQQEDSAVYLCAGRQMNTEAFFGQGTRLTVV.

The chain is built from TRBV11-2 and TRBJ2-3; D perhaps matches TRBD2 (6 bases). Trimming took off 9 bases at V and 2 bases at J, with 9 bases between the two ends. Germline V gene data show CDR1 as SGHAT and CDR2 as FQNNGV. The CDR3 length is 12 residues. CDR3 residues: CASRDFTDTQYF. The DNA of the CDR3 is TGTGCCAGTCGGGACTTCACAGATACGCAGTATTTT. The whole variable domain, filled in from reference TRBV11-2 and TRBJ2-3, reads EAGVAQSPRYKIIEKRQSVAFWCNPISGHATLYWYQQILGQGPKLLIQFQNNGVVDDSQLPKDRFSAERLKGVDSTLKIQPAKLEDSAVYLCASRDFTDTQYFGPGTRLTVL.

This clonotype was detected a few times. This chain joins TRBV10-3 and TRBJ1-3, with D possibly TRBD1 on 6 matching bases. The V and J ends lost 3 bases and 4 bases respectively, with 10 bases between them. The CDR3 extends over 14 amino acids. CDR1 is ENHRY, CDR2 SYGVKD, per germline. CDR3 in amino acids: CAISDSTGGNTIYF. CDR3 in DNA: TGTGCCATCAGTGATTCGACAGGCGGAAACACCATATATTTT.

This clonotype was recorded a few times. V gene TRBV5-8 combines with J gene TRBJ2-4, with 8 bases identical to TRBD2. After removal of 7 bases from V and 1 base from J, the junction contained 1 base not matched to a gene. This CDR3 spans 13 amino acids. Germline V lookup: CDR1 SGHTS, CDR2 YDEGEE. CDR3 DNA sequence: TGTGCCAGCGAGCGGGGGGCCAAAAACATTCAGTACTTC. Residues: CASERGAKNIQYF.

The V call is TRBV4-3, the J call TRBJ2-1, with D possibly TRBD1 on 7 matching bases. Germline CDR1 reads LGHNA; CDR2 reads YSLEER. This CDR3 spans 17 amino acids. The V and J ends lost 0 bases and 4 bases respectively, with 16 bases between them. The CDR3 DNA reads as TGCGCCAGCAGCCAAGATCTGGAGGGGGCGAGTTACAATGAGCAGTTCTTC. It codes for CASSQDLEGASYNEQFF.

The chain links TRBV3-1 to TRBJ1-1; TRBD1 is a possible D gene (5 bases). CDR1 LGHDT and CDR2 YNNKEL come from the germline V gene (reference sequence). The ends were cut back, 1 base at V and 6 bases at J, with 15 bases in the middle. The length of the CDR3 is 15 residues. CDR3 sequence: CASSQVAGYVSEAFF. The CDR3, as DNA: TGTGCCAGCAGCCAAGTCGCAGGGTATGTTTCTGAAGCTTTCTTT.

CDR3 region: CATSDAGQGDEKLFF. As DNA, the CDR3 is TGTGCCACCAGTGATGCGGGGCAGGGGGATGAAAAACTGTTTTTT. The rearrangement uses TRBV24-1 and TRBJ1-4; 7 bases are a match to TRBD1. The CDR3 sequence is 15 residues long. V lost 3 bases and J lost 6; bases outside the gene matches: 6. The germline CDR1 and CDR2 sequences are KGHDR and SFDVKD.

The CDR3 sequence: CASSSLGGLSSTEAFF. CDR3 in DNA: TGCGCCAGCAGCTCGCTTGGGGGGCTCTCCTCCACTGAAGCTTTCTTT. The genes are TRBV5-1 and TRBJ1-1, with a weak D call TRBD1 (6 bases). This CDR3 has 16 amino acids. Trimming took off 3 bases at V and 4 bases at J, with 19 bases between the two ends. The V gene's germline CDR1 is SGHRS and CDR2 YFSETQ.

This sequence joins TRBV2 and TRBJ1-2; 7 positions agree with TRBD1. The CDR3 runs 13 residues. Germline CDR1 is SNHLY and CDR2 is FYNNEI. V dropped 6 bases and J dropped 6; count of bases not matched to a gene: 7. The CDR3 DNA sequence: TGTGCCAGCAGCATGGGACAGTTACATGGCTACACCTTC. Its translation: CASSMGQLHGYTF.

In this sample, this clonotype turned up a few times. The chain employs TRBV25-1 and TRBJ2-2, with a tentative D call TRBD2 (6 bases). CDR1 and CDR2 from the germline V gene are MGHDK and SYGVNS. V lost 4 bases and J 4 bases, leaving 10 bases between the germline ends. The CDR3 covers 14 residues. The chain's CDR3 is CASSGGAGTGELFF. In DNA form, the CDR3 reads TGTGCCAGCAGTGGCGGGGCCGGCACCGGGGAGCTGTTTTTT.

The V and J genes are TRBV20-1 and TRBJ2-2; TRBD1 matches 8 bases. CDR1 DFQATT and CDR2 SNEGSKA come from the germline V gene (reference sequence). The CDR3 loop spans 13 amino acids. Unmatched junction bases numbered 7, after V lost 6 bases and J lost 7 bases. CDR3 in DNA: TGCAGTGCCTCGACAGGGGCCGGCGGGGAGCTGTTTTTT. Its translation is CSASTGAGGELFF.

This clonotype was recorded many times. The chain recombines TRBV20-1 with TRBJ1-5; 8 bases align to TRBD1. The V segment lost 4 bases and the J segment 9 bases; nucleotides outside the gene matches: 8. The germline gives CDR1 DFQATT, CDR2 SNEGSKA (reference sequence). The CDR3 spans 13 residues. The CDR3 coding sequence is TGCAGTGCTAAGGACAGGGAATACCCGCCCCAGCATTTT. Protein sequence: CSAKDREYPPQHF.

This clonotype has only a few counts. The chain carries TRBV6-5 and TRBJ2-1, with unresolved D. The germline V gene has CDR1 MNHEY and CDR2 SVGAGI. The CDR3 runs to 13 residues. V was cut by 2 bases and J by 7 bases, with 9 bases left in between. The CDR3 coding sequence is TGTGCCAGCAGTTACGGACCTCGTAATGAGCAGTTCTTC. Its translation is CASSYGPRNEQFF.

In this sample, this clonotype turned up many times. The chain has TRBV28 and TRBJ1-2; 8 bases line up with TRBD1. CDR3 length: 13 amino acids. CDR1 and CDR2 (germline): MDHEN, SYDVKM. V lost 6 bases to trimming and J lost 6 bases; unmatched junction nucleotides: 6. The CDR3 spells CASSPGQGHGYTF. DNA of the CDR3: TGTGCCAGCAGCCCCGGACAGGGCCATGGCTACACCTTC.

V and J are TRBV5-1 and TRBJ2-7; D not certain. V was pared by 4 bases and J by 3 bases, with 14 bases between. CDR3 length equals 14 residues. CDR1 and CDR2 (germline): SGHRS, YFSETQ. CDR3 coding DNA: TGCGCCAGCAGCCCGGCCCCAGGATACTACGAGCAGTACGTC. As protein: CASSPAPGYYEQYV.

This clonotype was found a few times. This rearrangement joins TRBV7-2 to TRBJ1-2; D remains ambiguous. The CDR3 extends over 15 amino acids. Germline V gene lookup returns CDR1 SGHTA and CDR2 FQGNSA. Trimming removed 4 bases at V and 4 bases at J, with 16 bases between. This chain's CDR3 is CASSSHPTDFYGYTF. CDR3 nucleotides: TGTGCCAGCAGCTCTCACCCCACAGATTTCTATGGCTACACCTTC.

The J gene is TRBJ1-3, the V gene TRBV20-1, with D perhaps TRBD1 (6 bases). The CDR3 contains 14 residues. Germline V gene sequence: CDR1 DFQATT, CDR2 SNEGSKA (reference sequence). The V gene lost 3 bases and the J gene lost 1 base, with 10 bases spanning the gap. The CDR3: CSARAGESGNTIYF. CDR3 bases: TGCAGTGCTAGGGCAGGGGAGTCTGGAAACACCATATATTTT.

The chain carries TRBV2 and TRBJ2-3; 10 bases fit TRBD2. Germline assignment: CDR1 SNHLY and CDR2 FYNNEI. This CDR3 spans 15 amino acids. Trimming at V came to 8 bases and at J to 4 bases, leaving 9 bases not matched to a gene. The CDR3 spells CASGSLAGVADTQYF. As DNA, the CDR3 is TGTGCCAGCGGGTCGCTAGCGGGGGTGGCAGATACGCAGTATTTT.

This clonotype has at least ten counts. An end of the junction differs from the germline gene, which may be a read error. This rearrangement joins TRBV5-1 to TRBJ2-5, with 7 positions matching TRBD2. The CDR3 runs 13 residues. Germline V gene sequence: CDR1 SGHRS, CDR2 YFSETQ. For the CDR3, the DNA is TGTGCCAGCAGCTCGGGGGGACAAGAGACCCAGTACTTC. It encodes CASSSGGQETQYF.